The sequence of this TCR beta chain was determined in a study of T-cell memory formation after mild COVID-19. Each CDR3 protein is one row after TCRdb ran MiXCR on the 5' RACE reads. This sample has approximately 490,000 distinct CDR3 sequences, with 20% found just once. This clonotype has at least ten counts. What it binds is unknown. In germline, CDR1 is SNHLY, CDR2 FYNNEI. Trimming took 7 bases from V and 0 from J, leaving 10 bases between them. This CDR3 is built from 14 residues. Whole-study findings and limits: Contracting clones from day 15 to 85 showed balanced CD4/CD8; later expanders favored CD4+. The second-wave clones peaking on day 37 were not confirmed as SARS-CoV-2-specific. Contracting CD4+ clones lay largely in CM and EM, with CD8+ ones residing in EMRA.

The V call is TRBV2, the J call TRBJ2-1; tentative D call: TRBD1 (5 bases). The material sequenced was PBMCs or a T cell subset sorted from them (not recorded which). The clonotype comes from an adult woman who had mild COVID-19 (a few samples of this study predate the infection). Cell type and time point are not known. Here the CDR3 reads CASTGARSYNEQFF. In DNA, the CDR3 is TGTGCCAGCACTGGGGCCCGCTCCTACAATGAGCAGTTCTTC.